Described below is a single T cell receptor beta chain sequence and its context. Other DNA sequences within the sample encode an identical CDR3. This record belongs to a study of T cells after somatic rescue of genetic block. The CDR3 contains 15 residues. Germline V gene data show CDR1 as MNHNS and CDR2 as SASEGT. V was pared by 6 bases and J by 3 bases, with 2 bases of the junction left unmatched. TCRdb keeps only in-frame clones here, not all; method: immunoSEQ multiplex PCR. The sample has more than 65,000 clones, approximately 90% seen once. The chain uses TRBV6-1 and TRBJ2-6; 10 positions match TRBD1. The sequence derives from a man aged 30 to 45. The sequenced sample was peripheral blood mononuclear cells (PBMCs). DNA of the CDR3: TGTGCCAGCAGGACAGGGGGCAGTGGGGCCAACGTCCTGACTTTC. Translated, it gives CASRTGGSGANVLTF.